Each of the 5 T cell receptor beta chains below was sequenced from the same sample in a study of CD8 T cells in Susac syndrome. The RNA, about 0.5 to 1 ug, was put through reverse transcription using random hexamers. Using its own MiXCR run on the immunoSEQ multiplex PCR reads, TCRdb lists one record per CDR3 protein. The data hold hundreds of thousands of distinct CDR3 sequences, with around 85% observed a single time. Sequencing input: CD8+ T cells from PBMCs. Receptors were obtained from a human donor with multiple sclerosis.

V is TRBV27 and J is TRBJ2-3, with 8 bases identical to TRBD1. CDR3 size: 16 residues. V lost 5 bases, J lost 2 bases, and 9 bases stayed unmatched. The germline gives CDR1 MNHEY, CDR2 SMNVEV (reference sequence). The CDR3 DNA reads as TGTGCCAGCAGTACAGGGGGACTCTGGTACACAGATACGCAGTATTTT. Translated: CASSTGGLWYTDTQYF.

The gene calls are TRBV19 and TRBJ2-3; D gene unclear. This CDR3 comprises 13 residues. The germline V gene encodes CDR1 LNHDA and CDR2 SQIVND (reference sequence). V gave up 3 bases and J gave up 4 bases, with 8 bases separating them. The CDR3 DNA is TGTGCCAGTAGTATTCTCCTGTCAGATACGCAGTATTTT. It specifies CASSILLSDTQYF. The complete variable domain, with remaining parts taken from reference TRBV19 and TRBJ2-3, reads DGGITQSPKYLFRKEGQNVTLSCEQNLNHDAMYWYRQDPGQGLRLIYYSQIVNDFQKGDIAEGYSVSREKKESFPLTVTSAQKNPTAFYLCASSILLSDTQYFGPGTRLTVL.

The CDR3 sequence: CASSLIFRESETQYF. CDR3 nucleotide sequence: TGTGCCAGCAGTTTAATTTTTAGGGAGTCGGAGACCCAGTACTTC. The genes are TRBV28 and TRBJ2-5, with D tentatively TRBD2 (5 bases). The germline V gene has CDR1 MDHEN and CDR2 SYDVKM. The CDR3 loop spans 15 amino acids. Trimming left V 2 bases short and J 5 bases short, with 15 bases between.

The chain recombines TRBV20-1 with TRBJ2-3; D unclear. V lost 0 bases and J 5 bases, leaving 9 bases between the germline ends. CDR1 and CDR2 from the germline V gene are DFQATT and SNEGSKA (reference sequence). This CDR3 region has 13 residues. The CDR3 spells CSARDSPVDTQYF. In DNA form, the CDR3 reads TGCAGTGCTAGAGATTCGCCCGTAGATACGCAGTATTTT.

The chain combines TRBV6-5 with TRBJ2-7, with D uncertain. The CDR3 is made up of 13 amino acids. CDR1 and CDR2 (germline): MNHEY, SVGAGI. The V gene lost 2 bases and the J gene lost 3 bases, with 8 bases spanning the gap. CDR3 in amino acids: CASSYGTGYEQYF. The CDR3 coding sequence is TGTGCCAGCAGTTACGGTACCGGCTACGAGCAGTACTTC.